One and the same sample provided the 9 T cell receptor beta chains below, sequenced in a study of cytotoxic CD8 clonotypes in ibrutinib-treated CLL. Sequencing was performed with immunoSEQ multiplex PCR; in TCRdb, only in-frame clones are kept and a portion is missing. The sample holds roughly 330,000 clones, roughly two thirds seen once. The source material was PBMCs, sampled after 36 months of ibrutinib treatment. The receptors derive from a human donor with chronic lymphocytic leukemia.

The chain employs TRBV7-9 and TRBJ2-3; D unclear. The CDR3 sequence is 14 residues long. V lost 1 base, J lost 4 bases, and 9 bases lay in between. Germline assignment: CDR1 SEHNR and CDR2 FQNEAQ (reference sequence). The CDR3 region has the DNA TGTGCCAGCAGCTTAGTTTCCTCCTCAGATACGCAGTATTTT. This translates into CASSLVSSSDTQYF.

This clone was detected a few times. This rearrangement joins TRBV14 to TRBJ2-2, with D maybe TRBD1 (6 bases). Germline assignment: CDR1 SGHDN and CDR2 FVKESK. CDR3 size: 13 residues. Trimming removed 5 bases at V and 6 bases at J, with 10 bases between. For the CDR3, the DNA is TGTGCCAGCAGCAGGGCAGGGGCCGGGGAGCTGTTTTTT. This sequence encodes CASSRAGAGELFF.

This clone occurred a few times. CDR3 protein: CASSFLQGPYEQYF. The CDR3 DNA reads TGTGCCAGCAGTTTTTTACAGGGGCCCTACGAGCAGTACTTC. The chain joins TRBV27 to TRBJ2-7; 7 bases match TRBD1. Germline CDR1 and CDR2: MNHEY and SMNVEV (reference sequence). The CDR3 loop spans 14 amino acids. The trim removed 3 bases at V and 2 bases at J, leaving 4 bases unmatched.

The chain is built from TRBV6-5 and TRBJ2-5; the D gene is possibly TRBD2 (5 bases). CDR3 length equals 15 residues. The germline gives CDR1 MNHEY, CDR2 SVGAGI. V dropped 6 bases and J dropped 0 bases, with 14 bases sitting between them. This CDR3 reads CASREVVGNQETQYF. The CDR3, as DNA: TGTGCCAGCAGGGAGGTAGTAGGGAACCAAGAGACCCAGTACTTC.

Written as DNA, the CDR3 is TGTGCCAGCAGTTTCCTCAGGGGGAGGACCTATAATTCACCCCTCCACTTT. It encodes CASSFLRGRTYNSPLHF. The chain combines TRBV27 with TRBJ1-6; 7 positions match TRBD1. V lost 3 bases and J lost 2; bases outside the gene matches: 7. This CDR3 region has 17 residues. Germline CDR1 reads MNHEY; CDR2 reads SMNVEV (reference sequence).

This clone has a handful of counts. The J gene is TRBJ2-2, the V gene TRBV4-1; a possible D gene is TRBD1 (5 bases). Germline V gene data show CDR1 as MGHRA and CDR2 as YSYEKL. With 0 bases removed from V and 0 bases from J, the gap between germline ends came to 11 bases. The CDR3 loop spans 17 amino acids. CDR3 in DNA: TGCGCCAGCAGCCAAGATCCGGACACCTCGAACACCGGGGAGCTGTTTTTT. Encoded protein: CASSQDPDTSNTGELFF.

V is TRBV29-1 and J is TRBJ2-1; unclear D gene. This CDR3 region has 13 residues. Trimming removed 0 bases from V and 13 bases from J, with 16 bases in between. From germline, CDR1 is SQVTM and CDR2 ANQGSEA. CDR3 nucleotide sequence: TGCAGCGTTGAAGATCTTCGAACCATTGGTCAGTTCTTC. Protein sequence: CSVEDLRTIGQFF.

The V and J genes are TRBV7-6 and TRBJ1-2, with a possible D match to TRBD1 (5 bases). CDR3 length equals 13 residues. Trimming shortened V by 1 base and J by 4 bases, and 7 bases separated the two germline ends. Per germline, CDR1 SGHVS and CDR2 FNYEAQ. The CDR3 sequence: CASSLEGLYGYTF. The CDR3 nucleotides read TGTGCCAGCAGCTTAGAGGGACTCTATGGCTACACCTTC.

This clone was detected only once. The chain is built from TRBV29-1 and TRBJ1-1; D unclear. Trimming took off 5 bases at V and 1 base at J, with 14 bases between the two ends. Germline V gene sequence: CDR1 SQVTM, CDR2 ANQGSEA. This CDR3 has 14 residues. The DNA for the CDR3 is TGCAGCGTTACCCCTTTGGGAGAGAACACTGAAGCTTTCTTT. As protein: CSVTPLGENTEAFF.